Presented here are 24 T cell receptor beta chains from one specimen sequenced in a study of spatial heterogeneity in lung cancer. From the 5' RACE reads, TCRdb called clonotypes with MiXCR, one entry per CDR3 protein. The sample includes about 3,300 distinct CDR3 sequences, nearly 3% of them seen just once. Time point reported: sample taken at primary tumor resection. This material consisted of normal lung tissue next to the tumor, taken at surgery. The receptors come from a female donor with early-stage non-small cell lung cancer.

Sample share makes this clonotype medium-sized. The chain employs TRBV20-1 and TRBJ1-2; no reliable D call. The CDR3 contains 16 residues. In germline, CDR1 is DFQATT, CDR2 SNEGSKA (reference sequence). V was trimmed by 0 bases and J by 4 bases, leaving 18 bases between them. The CDR3 coding sequence is TGCAGTGCTAGAGATCCCCGGACGGTCGGGAGCTATGGCTACACCTTC. Its protein product is CSARDPRTVGSYGYTF.

This clonotype is deemed medium-sized. This sequence joins TRBV10-3 and TRBJ2-5, with D perhaps matching TRBD1 or TRBD2 (5 bases each). This CDR3 is 13 amino acids long. Trimming cost V 6 bases and J 4 bases, with 12 bases left between them. Germline values: CDR1 ENHRY, CDR2 SYGVKD. CDR3 in DNA: TGTGCCATCAGCTTCAGGGACGGAGAGACCCAGTACTTC. Protein product: CAISFRDGETQYF.

By share, this clonotype counts as medium-sized. The chain uses TRBV20-1 and TRBJ1-1, with a weak D call TRBD1 (5 bases). The CDR3 runs to 15 residues. Trimming removed 6 bases at V and 4 bases at J, with 21 bases between. In germline, CDR1 is DFQATT, CDR2 SNEGSKA (reference sequence). DNA of the CDR3: TGCAGTGCCGCGCTGGAGTGGGGGAGGGGCACTGAAGCTTTCTTT. Encoded protein: CSAALEWGRGTEAFF.

This clonotype is categorized as large (0.1 to 1%). This chain joins TRBV20-1 and TRBJ1-5; no firm D call. This CDR3 has 13 amino acids. Germline V gives CDR1 DFQATT, CDR2 SNEGSKA (reference sequence). V shed 1 base and J shed 2 bases, with 6 bases lying between them. CDR3 coding DNA: TGCAGTGCTAGAGTGGCAGGCAATCAGCCCCAGCATTTT. Translation gives CSARVAGNQPQHF.

This clonotype was recorded many times. The gene calls are TRBV14 and TRBJ2-2; D gene uncertain. CDR3 size: 16 residues. Germline V gives CDR1 SGHDN, CDR2 FVKESK. Trimming left V 4 bases short and J 0 bases short, with 12 bases between. Written as DNA, the CDR3 is TGTGCCAGCAGCCCCGGACCGACCTCGAACACCGGGGAGCTGTTTTTT. It specifies CASSPGPTSNTGELFF. Combining the CDR3 with reference TRBV14 and TRBJ2-2 gives the whole variable domain EAGVTQFPSHSVIEKGQTVTLRCDPISGHDNLYWYRRVMGKEIKFLLHFVKESKQDESGMPNNRFLAERTGGTYSTLKVQPAELEDSGVYFCASSPGPTSNTGELFFGEGSRLTVL.

This clonotype is classed as medium-sized (0.01 to 0.1%). The chain carries TRBV28 and TRBJ1-5, with 7 positions matching TRBD1. The CDR3 covers 16 residues. Germline loops: CDR1 MDHEN, CDR2 SYDVKM. V dropped 3 bases and J dropped 3; count of bases not matched to a gene: 8. As DNA, the CDR3 is TGTGCCAGCAGTTTGGCGAGGGGGCTACTCAATCAGCCCCAGCATTTT. Residues: CASSLARGLLNQPQHF.

This clonotype was counted ten times or more. The chain joins TRBV3-1 to TRBJ2-3; tentative D call: TRBD1 (6 bases). The V end lost 1 base, the J end lost 3 bases, and 8 bases lay between the germline ends. The CDR3 consists of 14 residues. Germline-derived CDR1 and CDR2 are LGHDT and YNNKEL (reference sequence). In DNA form, the CDR3 reads TGTGCCAGCAGCCAAGGAGGGGGAACAGATACGCAGTATTTT. As protein: CASSQGGGTDTQYF.

This clonotype was counted many times. The chain carries TRBV6-2 or TRBV6-3 and TRBJ2-4; a possible D gene is TRBD1 (6 bases). The CDR3 has 11 residues. Germline assignment: CDR1 MNHEY and CDR2 SVGEGT. The V end was cut by 4 bases, the J end by 9 bases, with 7 bases between. The CDR3 sequence: CASSSRGIQYF. The CDR3 DNA reads TGTGCCAGCAGTTCCAGGGGCATTCAGTACTTC.

By share of the sample, this clonotype is large. The CDR3 nucleotides are TGTGCCAGCAGCCTGACGGGACTTAAAGAGACCCAGTACTTC. This encodes CASSLTGLKETQYF. This chain connects TRBV7-9 to TRBJ2-5, with TRBD2 as a possible D gene (6 bases). CDR1 and CDR2 from the germline V gene are SEHNR and FQNEAQ (reference sequence). The CDR3 extends over 14 amino acids. Trimming left V 5 bases short and J 3 bases short, with 13 bases between.

This clonotype was recorded a few times. This chain uses TRBV19 with TRBJ2-3, with TRBD1 matching 7 bases. This CDR3 contains 17 residues. Germline V CDR1 and CDR2: LNHDA, SQIVND (reference sequence). The V gene end was trimmed by 4 bases and the J gene end by 1 base; junction bases not matched to a gene: 11. CDR3 in amino acids: CASSTGTVAWGTDTQYF. The CDR3 DNA follows: TGTGCCAGTAGTACGGGGACAGTCGCCTGGGGCACAGATACGCAGTATTTT. The full variable domain, completed using reference TRBV19 and TRBJ2-3, is DGGITQSPKYLFRKEGQNVTLSCEQNLNHDAMYWYRQDPGQGLRLIYYSQIVNDFQKGDIAEGYSVSREKKESFPLTVTSAQKNPTAFYLCASSTGTVAWGTDTQYFGPGTRLTVL.

In this sample, this clonotype is medium-sized (0.01 to 0.1%). The chain combines TRBV19 with TRBJ1-2, with TRBD1 matching over 7 bases. The CDR3 contains 12 residues. Germline CDR1 LNHDA, CDR2 SQIVND (reference sequence). Trimming took 11 bases from V and 2 from J; bases not matched to a gene: 5. This chain's CDR3 is CASGGQNYGYTF. The CDR3, as DNA: TGTGCCTCGGGGGGACAGAACTATGGCTACACCTTC.

This clonotype was recorded at least ten times. This chain connects TRBV12-3 or TRBV12-4 to TRBJ1-4, with 10 bases matching TRBD1. This CDR3 has 16 residues. After removal of 6 bases from V and 8 bases from J, the junction contained 12 bases not matched to a gene. CDR3 in amino acids: CASRDTTGQGKEKLFF. The CDR3 DNA is TGTGCCAGCAGGGATACTACGGGACAGGGGAAAGAAAAACTGTTTTTT.

This clonotype counts as medium-sized. The chain employs TRBV20-1 and TRBJ1-6, with no clear D. The CDR3 extends over 15 amino acids. V lost 0 bases to trimming and J lost 5 bases, with 11 bases between them. Germline-derived CDR1 and CDR2 are DFQATT and SNEGSKA (reference sequence). The DNA of the CDR3 is TGCAGTGCTAGAGATGGGCCCCCGAATAATTCACCCCTCCACTTT. It is translated as CSARDGPPNNSPLHF.

This clonotype is labeled medium-sized (0.01 to 0.1%). V is TRBV9 and J is TRBJ2-3; D possibly corresponds to TRBD2 (6 bases). CDR1 and CDR2 from the germline V gene are SGDLS and YYNGEE. The CDR3 runs 14 residues. Trimming left V 0 bases short and J 6 bases short, with 11 bases between. CDR3 amino acids: CASSVGGVGDTQYF. CDR3 nucleotide sequence: TGTGCCAGCAGCGTAGGCGGGGTCGGGGATACGCAGTATTTT.

By proportion, this clonotype is medium-sized. The chain links TRBV6-5 to TRBJ2-1; no reliable D call. The CDR3 runs to 15 residues. V gave up 5 bases and J gave up 2 bases, with 13 bases separating them. CDR1 and CDR2 from the germline V gene are MNHEY and SVGAGI. The CDR3 DNA sequence: TGTGCCAGCAGTCCCCGTCGGAGTGCCTACAATGAGCAGTTCTTC. Translating gives CASSPRRSAYNEQFF.

This clonotype rates as medium-sized. The chain combines TRBV5-1 with TRBJ1-1; 8 nucleotides align to TRBD1. The CDR3 spans 15 residues. Germline V gives CDR1 SGHRS, CDR2 YFSETQ. V shed 5 bases, J shed 1 base, and the junction held 7 bases outside the gene matches. DNA of the CDR3: TGCGCCAGCAGTGGCAGGGGGCGTACGAACACTGAAGCTTTCTTT. Translation gives CASSGRGRTNTEAFF.

This clonotype was recorded many times. The V call is TRBV7-8, the J call TRBJ1-6; D not resolved. Germline V lookup: CDR1 SGHVS, CDR2 FQNEAQ. CDR3 length equals 18 residues. Between the trimmed V and J ends, which lost 0 bases and 0 bases, there was a span of 12 bases. In DNA form, the CDR3 reads TGTGCCAGCAGCTTAGCAAGACCCTTTAGCTCCTATAATTCACCCCTCCACTTT. As protein: CASSLARPFSSYNSPLHF.

This clonotype qualifies as medium-sized (0.01 to 0.1%). CDR3 residues: CSASVASGAYEQYF. CDR3 DNA sequence: TGCAGTGCTAGCGTAGCTAGCGGGGCCTACGAGCAGTACTTC. The chain combines TRBV20-1 with TRBJ2-7; 9 nucleotides line up with TRBD2. Trimming removed 3 bases from V and 2 bases from J; junction bases left unmatched: 5. Germline CDR1 is DFQATT and CDR2 is SNEGSKA (reference sequence). The CDR3 loop spans 14 amino acids.

This clonotype was detected ten times or more. The chain recombines TRBV11-2 with TRBJ2-1; D gene ambiguous. This CDR3 has 12 amino acids. The germline V and J ends were trimmed by 3 bases and 5 bases, with 5 bases remaining between them. Germline values: CDR1 SGHAT, CDR2 FQNNGV. CDR3 sequence reads: CASSFGDNEQFF. The CDR3, as DNA: TGTGCCAGCAGCTTCGGAGACAATGAGCAGTTCTTC.

This clonotype was found many times. The rearrangement joins TRBV7-9 to TRBJ2-7; D is perhaps TRBD2 (5 bases). Per germline, CDR1 SEHNR and CDR2 FQNEAQ (reference sequence). This CDR3 comprises 13 residues. V was cut by 2 bases and J by 3 bases, with 8 bases left in between. The CDR3 sequence is CASSLFEGYEQYF. The CDR3, as DNA: TGTGCCAGCAGCTTATTTGAGGGCTACGAGCAGTACTTC.

The sample holds many counts of this clonotype. This chain's CDR3 is CASSQDSGSGATQYF. In DNA, the CDR3 is TGCGCCAGCAGCCAAGATTCGGGTAGCGGGGCCACGCAGTATTTT. V gene TRBV4-3 combines with J gene TRBJ2-3; 8 bases fit TRBD2. The ends lost 0 bases at V and 9 bases at J; junction bases unmatched: 8. In germline, CDR1 is LGHNA, CDR2 YSLEER. This CDR3 is 15 amino acids long.

This rearrangement joins TRBV2 to TRBJ2-2; D assignment may be TRBD1 or TRBD2 (6 bases each). The germline V gene encodes CDR1 SNHLY and CDR2 FYNNEI. Trimming shortened V by 7 bases and J by 5 bases, and 14 bases separated the two germline ends. This CDR3 has 14 amino acids. CDR3 region: CASKGGLRTGELFF. In nucleotides, the CDR3 is TGTGCCAGCAAAGGGGGGTTGAGGACCGGGGAGCTGTTTTTT.

By frequency in the sample, this clonotype is medium-sized. The V call is TRBV12-5, the J call TRBJ1-1, with unresolved D. Trimming removed 1 base from V and 4 bases from J, with 7 bases in between. The CDR3 length is 13 residues. Per the germline V gene, CDR1 is LGHNT and CDR2 is FRNRAP. The CDR3 nucleotides are TGTGCTAGTGGTTTGGAAGTTGGCACTGAAGCTTTCTTT. This translates into CASGLEVGTEAFF.

By share of the sample, this clonotype is medium-sized (0.01 to 0.1%). V is TRBV7-2 and J is TRBJ1-2; a possible D gene is TRBD1 (6 bases). The CDR3 extends over 14 amino acids. The V gene's germline CDR1 is SGHTA and CDR2 FQGNSA. Between the trimmed V and J ends, which lost 5 bases and 0 bases, there was a span of 10 bases. The CDR3 region is CASSRDTTNYGYTF. The CDR3 nucleotides are TGTGCCAGCAGCCGGGACACCACTAACTATGGCTACACCTTC.